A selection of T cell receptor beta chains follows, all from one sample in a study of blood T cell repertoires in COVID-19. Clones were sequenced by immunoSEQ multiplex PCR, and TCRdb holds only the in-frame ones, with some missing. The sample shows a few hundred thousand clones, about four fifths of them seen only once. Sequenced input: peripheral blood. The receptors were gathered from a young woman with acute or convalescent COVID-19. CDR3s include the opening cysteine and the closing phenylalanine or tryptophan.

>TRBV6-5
CASSLTHRRENEQFF
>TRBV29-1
CSVRTGTSGNTIYF
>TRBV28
CASSLAGSTDTQYF
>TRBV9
CASSPHPGQDQETQYF
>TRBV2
CATERERNTGELFF
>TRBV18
CASSLGQVGNTIYF
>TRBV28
CASSEYSQGALTNEQFF
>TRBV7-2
CASSFIDSYEQYF
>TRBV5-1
CASRLAGGQGGELFF
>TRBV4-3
CASSQDMEFSGNTIYF
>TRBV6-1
CASSEYPGTGVETQYF
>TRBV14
CASRPAGVLETQYF
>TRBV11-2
CASSSPGTQNTGELFF
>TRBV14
CASSRFKGKSGQATDTQYF
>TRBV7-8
CASSRGLAVSSYNEQFF
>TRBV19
CASSTVDRGSEKLFF
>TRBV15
CATSRERQGTDTGELFF
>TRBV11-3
CASSLNRDRFSYNEQFF
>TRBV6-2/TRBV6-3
CASSPVRGGYNSPLHF
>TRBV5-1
CASSAQTSNTEAFF
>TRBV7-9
CASSSPGELVNTEAFF
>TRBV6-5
CASSQDRGNQPQHF